What follows is one TCR beta chain and its context. The sample originates from a study of blood T cell repertoires in COVID-19. Study as a whole: Samples representing acute and convalescent COVID-19 were sourced from the United States, Italy and Spain. From T cells, B-cell-depleted T cells, or PBMCs came the material, which was cDNA or gDNA.

Participants' own reports of clinical history determined their cohort assignment. Profiling relied on immunoSEQ multiplex PCR, and the TCRdb table lists in-frame clones only, not all of them. Altogether 350,000 to 550,000 clones are present, about 85% being singletons, with the ten largest covering about 2%. Germline trimming cut 1 base from V and 2 bases from J; bases unmatched to any gene: 18. The CDR3 loop spans 21 amino acids. Germline CDR1 MGHRA, CDR2 YSYEKL. Input material: PBMCs or T cells enriched from blood (not recorded which). V and J are TRBV4-1 and TRBJ2-7, with 12 bases aligning to TRBD2. This clonotype was obtained from a woman aged 18 to 35 with acute COVID-19. CDR3: CASSQAKKGTSGRGETYEQYF. CDR3 nucleotides: TGCGCCAGCAGCCAAGCGAAAAAAGGGACTAGCGGGCGCGGCGAGACCTACGAGCAGTACTTC.